This TCR beta chain was captured by sequencing in a study of cytomegalovirus exposure and HLA in healthy donors (dated by TCRdb to about 2017). Looking at the study overall: According to a later analysis, one platform produced both the roughly 110 validation repertoires and the 666 repertoires of the first cohort. A separate validation cohort of about 110 different subjects was used in addition to the approximately 670-subject first cohort. High-throughput TCR immunosequencing, statistical association of individual TCRs with disease status, and machine learning were combined to predict cytomegalovirus infection status. The study aimed to test whether signatures of past pathogen exposure could be identified by cataloging public T cell receptors. Study-wide conclusions, independent of this receptor: The authors suggested that the approach could potentially be generalized to other disease states and immunological phenotypes. Cytomegalovirus status was reported to be diagnosed by the classifier with high specificity and sensitivity in both the original and validation cohorts. In vitro tests confirmed that a few of the cytomegalovirus-associated TCR beta chains recognize cytomegalovirus antigens. The study listed approximately 160 TCR beta chains as associated with cytomegalovirus. A later analysis lacked HLA typing for the validation cohort, so it scored co-occurrence in that cohort across all 110 or so repertoires. In a later analysis, TCRs clustered in the first cohort were found to also tend to co-occur in the roughly 130 validation repertoires, with 94% of cluster scores above 0. Most TCR sequences were observed very rarely across donors, whereas some public TCRs were present in many individuals.

Via the germline V gene (reference sequence), CDR1 is SGHNT and CDR2 YYREEE. The CDR3 measures 12 amino acids from cysteine to phenylalanine. Only the CDR3 part of the read is kept: 36 bases, read in frame from the first base. V is reduced by 0 bases and J by 8 bases, leaving a spacing of 6 bases between them. Libraries were constructed by the immunoSEQ multiplex PCR assay. In the source study's methods: A statistical classification framework was developed to diagnose cytomegalovirus status using the catalog of TCR beta chain sequences. Sourced from immuneACCESS, this table was stored by TCRdb with only in-frame sequences that have V and J called. A share of the clones is absent; for the studies checked, an unresolved V gene accounts for under half, and the remainder has no known explanation. From that table come the V and J calls and clone size; the DNA was used to work out D and trimming. In all, the sample holds 220,000 or so clones, and more than 75% of those were seen once. The ten top clones hold roughly 2% of the sample.

The donors were included in the validation cohort of some 120 subjects, a group kept apart from the roughly 610-subject first cohort. This clone was counted a single time. No antigen is known for it. The input lacks base qualities; no much larger clone sits a single base away. The material sequenced was PBMCs. The clonotype originates from a woman under 30 in good health and CMV-seropositive. The rearrangement joined TRBV5-4 to TRBJ2-1, with the identity of the D gene unclear. The CDR3 here reads CASSLGQYEQFF. The DNA is as follows: TGTGCCAGCAGCTTGGGACAATATGAGCAGTTCTTC.